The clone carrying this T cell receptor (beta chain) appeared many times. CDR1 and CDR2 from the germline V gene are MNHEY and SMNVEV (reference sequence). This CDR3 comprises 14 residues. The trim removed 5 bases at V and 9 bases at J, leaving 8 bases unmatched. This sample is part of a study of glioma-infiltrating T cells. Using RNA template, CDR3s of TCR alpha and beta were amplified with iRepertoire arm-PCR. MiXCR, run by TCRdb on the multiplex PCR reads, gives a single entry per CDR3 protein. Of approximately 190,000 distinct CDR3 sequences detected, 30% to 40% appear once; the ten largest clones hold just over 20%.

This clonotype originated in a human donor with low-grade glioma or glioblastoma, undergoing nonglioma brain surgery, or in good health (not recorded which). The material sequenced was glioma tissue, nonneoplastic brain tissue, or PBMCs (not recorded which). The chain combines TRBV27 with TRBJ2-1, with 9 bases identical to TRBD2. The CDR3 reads CASSVAPAGGEQFF. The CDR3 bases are TGTGCCAGCAGTGTCGCCCCAGCGGGAGGTGAGCAGTTCTTC.